The 2 T cell receptor beta chains listed next were all sequenced from one sample in a study of cytotoxic CD8 clonotypes in ibrutinib-treated CLL. Method: immunoSEQ multiplex PCR; TCRdb's copy keeps in-frame clones and lacks some. The sample holds 25,000 to 30,000 clones, over 75% seen once. This material consisted of PBMCs, taken after 24 months of ibrutinib treatment. The receptors here all came from a human donor with chronic lymphocytic leukemia.

This chain joins TRBV6-1 and TRBJ1-2; 8 bases are shared with TRBD1. With 1 base clipped from V and 8 bases from J, the junction kept 18 bases outside the gene matches. CDR3 length equals 18 residues. Germline lookup yields CDR1 MNHNS and CDR2 SASEGT. The CDR3 loop is CASSEGSTGTGYARGYTF. In nucleotides, the CDR3 is TGTGCCAGCAGTGAAGGGAGTACCGGGACAGGATACGCGCGCGGCTACACCTTC.

The gene calls are TRBV6-5 and TRBJ2-5; D call uncertain. CDR1 is MNHEY, CDR2 SVGAGI, per germline. The CDR3 consists of 15 residues. The V end lost 2 bases, the J end lost 0 bases, and 10 bases lay between the germline ends. The CDR3 region has the DNA TGTGCCAGCAGTTACGACACCACGTACCAAGAGACCCAGTACTTC. It codes for CASSYDTTYQETQYF.